The next 2 T cell receptor beta chains were all read from a single sample in a study of beta chain features in type 1 diabetes. Study-wide results and caveats: People with Type 1 diabetes carried modestly yet significantly shorter TCRB CDR3s in all four CD4+ subsets.

No antigen has been identified for these receptors. Sequenced material consisted of expressed TCRB transcripts (all of the isolated RNA was reverse transcribed). The data were produced by immunoSEQ multiplex PCR, yet TCRdb's version contains in-frame clones alone and is incomplete. The table includes some 700,000 clones, around an eighth detected once. Sequenced input: naive CD4+ T cells from blood. The receptor set was obtained from a man younger than 30 with type 1 diabetes.

A remark on this clone: The same CDR3 arises from other DNA sequences in this sample as well. The CDR3: CASSFMNTEAFF. The CDR3 region has the DNA TGTGCCAGTAGTTTTATGAACACTGAAGCTTTCTTT. The chain uses TRBV19 and TRBJ1-1; D ambiguous. Germline CDR1 LNHDA, CDR2 SQIVND (reference sequence). The CDR3 is made up of 12 amino acids. Trimming stripped 5 bases from V and 0 bases from J, with 4 bases between.

The chain joins TRBV10-3 to TRBJ2-3, with 8 bases lining up with TRBD1. Trimming cost V 4 bases and J 3 bases; bases outside gene matches: 9. This CDR3 is 16 amino acids long. The V gene's germline CDR1 is ENHRY and CDR2 SYGVKD. CDR3 nucleotides: TGTGCCATCAGTGGACCCGACAGGGGTGGAACAGATACGCAGTATTTT. This sequence encodes CAISGPDRGGTDTQYF.